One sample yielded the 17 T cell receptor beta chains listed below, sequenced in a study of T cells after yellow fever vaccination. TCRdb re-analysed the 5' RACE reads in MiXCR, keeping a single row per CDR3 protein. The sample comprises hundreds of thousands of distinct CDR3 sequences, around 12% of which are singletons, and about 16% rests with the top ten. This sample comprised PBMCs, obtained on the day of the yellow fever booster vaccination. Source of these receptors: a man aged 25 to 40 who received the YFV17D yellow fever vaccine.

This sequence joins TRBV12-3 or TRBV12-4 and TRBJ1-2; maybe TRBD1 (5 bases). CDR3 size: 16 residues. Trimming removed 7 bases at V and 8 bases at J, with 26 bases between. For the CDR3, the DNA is TGTGCCAGCAAAAGGCGCCGGGACGGAAGAATGGAAGGCTACACCTTC. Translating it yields CASKRRRDGRMEGYTF.

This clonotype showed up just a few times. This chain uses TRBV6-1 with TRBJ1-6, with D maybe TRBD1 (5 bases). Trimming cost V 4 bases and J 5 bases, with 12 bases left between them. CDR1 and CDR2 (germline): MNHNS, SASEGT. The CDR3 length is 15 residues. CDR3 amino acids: CASSALDINNSPLHF. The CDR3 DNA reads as TGTGCCAGCAGTGCCCTGGACATAAATAATTCACCCCTCCACTTT.

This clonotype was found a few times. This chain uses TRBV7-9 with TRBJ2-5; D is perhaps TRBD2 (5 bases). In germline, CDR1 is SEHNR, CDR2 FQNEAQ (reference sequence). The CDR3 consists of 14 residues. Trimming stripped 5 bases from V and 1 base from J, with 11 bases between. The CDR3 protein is CASSPRTPQETQYF. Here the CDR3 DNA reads TGTGCCAGCAGCCCAAGGACTCCCCAAGAGACCCAGTACTTC.

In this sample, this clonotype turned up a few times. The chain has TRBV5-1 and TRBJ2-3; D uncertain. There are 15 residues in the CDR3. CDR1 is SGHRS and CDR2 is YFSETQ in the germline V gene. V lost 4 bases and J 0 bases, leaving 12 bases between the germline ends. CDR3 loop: CASSLLRPSTDTQYF. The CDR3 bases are TGCGCCAGCAGCCTACTCCGCCCTAGCACAGATACGCAGTATTTT.

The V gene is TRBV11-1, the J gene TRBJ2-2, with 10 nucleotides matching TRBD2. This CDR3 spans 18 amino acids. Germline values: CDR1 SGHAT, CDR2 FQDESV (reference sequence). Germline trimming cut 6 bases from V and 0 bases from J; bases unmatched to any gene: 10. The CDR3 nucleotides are TGTGCCAGCAGAGAGGGGACTAGCGCAATTTCGAACACCGGGGAGCTGTTTTTT. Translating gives CASREGTSAISNTGELFF.

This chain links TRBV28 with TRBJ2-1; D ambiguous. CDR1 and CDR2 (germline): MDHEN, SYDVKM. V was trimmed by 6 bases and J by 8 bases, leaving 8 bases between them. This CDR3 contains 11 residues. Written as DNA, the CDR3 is TGTGCCAGCAGCTCGCCAGATGAGCAGTTCTTC. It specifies CASSSPDEQFF.

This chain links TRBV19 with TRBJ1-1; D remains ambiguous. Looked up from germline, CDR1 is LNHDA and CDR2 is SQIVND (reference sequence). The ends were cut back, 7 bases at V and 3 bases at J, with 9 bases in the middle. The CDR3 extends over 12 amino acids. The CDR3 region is CASTSADTEAFF. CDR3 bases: TGTGCCAGTACTTCAGCGGACACTGAAGCTTTCTTT.

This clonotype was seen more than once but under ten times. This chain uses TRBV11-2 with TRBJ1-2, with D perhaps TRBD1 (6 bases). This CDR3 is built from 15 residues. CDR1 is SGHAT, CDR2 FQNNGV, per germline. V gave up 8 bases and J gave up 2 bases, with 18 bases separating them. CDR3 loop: CASGTSQGPNYGYTF. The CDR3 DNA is TGTGCCAGCGGAACCTCACAGGGTCCCAACTATGGCTACACCTTC.

CDR3 coding DNA: TGTGCCAGCAGCCAAGAATCCGGACTGAGCCTCTACGAGCAGTACTTC. Protein product: CASSQESGLSLYEQYF. The chain joins TRBV4-2 to TRBJ2-7, with a tentative D call TRBD2 (5 bases). V lost 0 bases to trimming and J lost 3 bases, with 15 bases between them. CDR3 length: 16 residues. Germline V gene sequence: CDR1 LGHNA, CDR2 YNFKEQ.

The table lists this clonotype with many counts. The CDR3 sequence: CASSGAGTETYEQYF. CDR3 DNA sequence: TGTGCCAGCAGTGGGGCCGGGACGGAAACCTACGAGCAGTACTTC. The rearrangement uses TRBV28 and TRBJ2-7; D tentatively reads TRBD1 or TRBD2 (5 bases each). Germline V gene lookup returns CDR1 MDHEN and CDR2 SYDVKM. Trimming removed 5 bases at V and 2 bases at J, with 16 bases between. This CDR3 spans 15 amino acids.

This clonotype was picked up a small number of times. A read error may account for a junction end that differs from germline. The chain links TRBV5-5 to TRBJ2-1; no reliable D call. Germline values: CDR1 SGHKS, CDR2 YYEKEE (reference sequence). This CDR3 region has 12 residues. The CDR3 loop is CASSLVGTDEIF. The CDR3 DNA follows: TGTGCCAGCAGCTTGGTGGGAACGGACGAAATCTTC.

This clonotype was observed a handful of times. The CDR3 nucleotides read TGCAGTGCTTATGTCCCACCTCCCAACGGGAAGCTCTACGAGCAGTACTTC. Translation: CSAYVPPPNGKLYEQYF. This chain connects TRBV20-1 to TRBJ2-7; D may be TRBD2 (5 bases). CDR3 length: 17 amino acids. Germline CDR1 DFQATT, CDR2 SNEGSKA (reference sequence). Deletions cut 5 bases from V and 3 bases from J, with 26 bases between.

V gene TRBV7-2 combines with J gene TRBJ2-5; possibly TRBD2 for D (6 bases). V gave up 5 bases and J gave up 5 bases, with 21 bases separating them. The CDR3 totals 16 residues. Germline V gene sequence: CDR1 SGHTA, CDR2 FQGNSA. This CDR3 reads CASSPRQEAGLETQYF. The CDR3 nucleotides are TGTGCCAGCAGCCCCCGGCAGGAGGCGGGGTTGGAGACCCAGTACTTC.

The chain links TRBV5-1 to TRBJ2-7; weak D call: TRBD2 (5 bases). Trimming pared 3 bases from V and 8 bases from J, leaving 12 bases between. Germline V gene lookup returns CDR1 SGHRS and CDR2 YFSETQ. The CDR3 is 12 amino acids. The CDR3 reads CASSYNGEQQYF. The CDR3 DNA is TGCGCCAGCAGCTACAATGGGGAGCAGCAGTACTTC.

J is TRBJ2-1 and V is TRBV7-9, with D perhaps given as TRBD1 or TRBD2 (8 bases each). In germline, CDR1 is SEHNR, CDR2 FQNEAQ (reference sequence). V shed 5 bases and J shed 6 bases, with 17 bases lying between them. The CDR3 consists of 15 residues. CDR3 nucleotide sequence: TGTGCCAGCAGCCGGCGGACAGGGACTAGCAATGAGCAGTTCTTC. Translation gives CASSRRTGTSNEQFF.

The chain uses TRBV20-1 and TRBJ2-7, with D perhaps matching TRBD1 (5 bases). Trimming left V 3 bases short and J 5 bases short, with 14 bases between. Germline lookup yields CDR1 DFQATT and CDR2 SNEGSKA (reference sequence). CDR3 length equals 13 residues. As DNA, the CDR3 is TGCAGTGCTAGGTTTCAGGTGGGGCACGAGCAGTACTTC. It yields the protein CSARFQVGHEQYF.

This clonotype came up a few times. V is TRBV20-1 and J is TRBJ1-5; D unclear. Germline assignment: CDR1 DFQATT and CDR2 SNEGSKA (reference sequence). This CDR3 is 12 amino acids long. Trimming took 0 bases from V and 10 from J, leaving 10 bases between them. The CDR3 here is CSARDHQRPQHF. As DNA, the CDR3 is TGCAGTGCTAGAGATCATCAGCGACCCCAGCATTTT.